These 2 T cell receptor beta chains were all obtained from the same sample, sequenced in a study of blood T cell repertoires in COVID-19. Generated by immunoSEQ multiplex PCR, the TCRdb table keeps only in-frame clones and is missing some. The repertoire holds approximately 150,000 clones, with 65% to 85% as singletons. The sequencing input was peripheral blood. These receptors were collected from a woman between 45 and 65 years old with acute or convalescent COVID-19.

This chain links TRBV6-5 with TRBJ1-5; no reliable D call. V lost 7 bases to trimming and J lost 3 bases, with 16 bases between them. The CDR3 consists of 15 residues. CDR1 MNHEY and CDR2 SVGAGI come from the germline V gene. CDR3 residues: CASTRRPGNNQPQHF. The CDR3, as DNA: TGTGCCAGCACCCGCCGCCCAGGTAACAATCAGCCCCAGCATTTT.

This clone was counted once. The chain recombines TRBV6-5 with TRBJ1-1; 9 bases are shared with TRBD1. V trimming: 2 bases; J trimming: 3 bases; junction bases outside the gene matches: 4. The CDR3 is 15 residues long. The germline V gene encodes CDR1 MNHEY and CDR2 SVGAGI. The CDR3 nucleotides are TGTGCCAGCAGTTACCTAGGGACAGGGTACACTGAAGCTTTCTTT. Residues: CASSYLGTGYTEAFF.